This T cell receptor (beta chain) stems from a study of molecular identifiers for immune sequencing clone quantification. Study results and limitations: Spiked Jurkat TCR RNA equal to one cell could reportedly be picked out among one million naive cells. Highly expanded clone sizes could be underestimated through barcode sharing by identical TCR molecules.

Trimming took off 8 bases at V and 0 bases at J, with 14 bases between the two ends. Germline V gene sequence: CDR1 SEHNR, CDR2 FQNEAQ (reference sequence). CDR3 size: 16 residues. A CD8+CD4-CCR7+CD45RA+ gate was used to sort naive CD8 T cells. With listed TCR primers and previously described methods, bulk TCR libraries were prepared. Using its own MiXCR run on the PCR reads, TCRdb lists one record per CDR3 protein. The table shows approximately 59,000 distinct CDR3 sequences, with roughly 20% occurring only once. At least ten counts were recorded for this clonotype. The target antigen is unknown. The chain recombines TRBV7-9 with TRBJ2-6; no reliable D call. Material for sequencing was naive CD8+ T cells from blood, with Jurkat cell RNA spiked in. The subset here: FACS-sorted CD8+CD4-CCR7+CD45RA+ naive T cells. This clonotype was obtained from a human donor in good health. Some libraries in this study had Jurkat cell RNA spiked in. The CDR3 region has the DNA TGTGCCAGCGTCCCACATGGTAGCTCTGGGGCCAACGTCCTGACTTTC. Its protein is CASVPHGSSGANVLTF.